This T cell receptor beta chain was captured by sequencing in a study of beta chain features in type 1 diabetes. Study results and limitations: When Type 1 diabetes patients were examined, their TCRB CDR3s proved moderately but significantly shorter in all four CD4+ subsets.

Expressed TCRB transcripts were sequenced after all isolated RNA was converted to cDNA. The repertoire was sequenced with immunoSEQ multiplex PCR; TCRdb's copy has only in-frame clones and lacks some. This table holds fewer than 400,000 clones, around 8.5% found once. The CDR3 spans 15 residues. The germline V gene has CDR1 SEHNR and CDR2 FQNEAQ (reference sequence). V was pared by 5 bases and J by 7 bases, with 15 bases between. This clone has only a few counts. Its antigen is not known. The J gene is TRBJ1-6, the V gene TRBV7-9, with D unclear. Material: central memory CD4+ T cells from blood. This clonotype originated in a man under 40 with type 1 diabetes. The CDR3, as DNA: TGTGCCAGCAGCCCGGGCCTCGTGGGGAATTCACCCCTCCACTTT. Residues: CASSPGLVGNSPLHF. Full variable domain (remainder filled in from reference TRBV7-9 and TRBJ1-6): DTGVSQNPRHKITKRGQNVTFRCDPISEHNRLYWYRQTLGQGPEFLTYFQNEAQLEKSRLLSDRFSAERPKGSFSTLEIQRTEQGDSAMYLCASSPGLVGNSPLHFGNGTRLTVT.